This T cell receptor beta chain was identified during a study of T cell changes during pregnancy in multiple sclerosis. Trimming shortened V by 11 bases and J by 1 base, and 8 bases separated the two germline ends. Germline V CDR1 and CDR2: MNHNS, SASEGT. The CDR3 is 11 residues long. The table came from immunoSEQ multiplex PCR; TCRdb's copy has only in-frame clones and leaves some out. This table holds over 45,000 clones, approximately 90% found once. This TCR derives from a female donor in good health, enrolled as a control in a pregnancy study. The sequencing here drew on peripheral blood, taken in the third trimester of pregnancy. This chain joins TRBV6-1 and TRBJ1-1, with D perhaps TRBD1 (5 bases). The CDR3 region is CASQGNTEAFF. The CDR3 nucleotides are TGTGCCTCCCAGGGGAACACTGAAGCTTTCTTT.